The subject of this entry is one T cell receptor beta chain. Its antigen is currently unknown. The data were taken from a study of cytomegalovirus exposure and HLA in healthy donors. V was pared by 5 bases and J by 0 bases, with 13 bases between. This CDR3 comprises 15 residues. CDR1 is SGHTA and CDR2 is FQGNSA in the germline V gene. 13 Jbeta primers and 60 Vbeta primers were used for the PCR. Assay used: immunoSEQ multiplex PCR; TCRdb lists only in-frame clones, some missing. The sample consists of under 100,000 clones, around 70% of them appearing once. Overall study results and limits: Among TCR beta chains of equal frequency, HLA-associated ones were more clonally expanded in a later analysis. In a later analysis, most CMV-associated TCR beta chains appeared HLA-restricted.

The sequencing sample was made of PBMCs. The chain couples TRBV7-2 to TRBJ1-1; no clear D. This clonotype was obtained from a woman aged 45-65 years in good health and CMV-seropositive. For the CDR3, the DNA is TGTGCCAGCAGCCCTGACGCGACACTGAACACTGAAGCTTTCTTT. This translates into CASSPDATLNTEAFF.